A selection of T cell receptor beta chains follows, all from one sample in a study of CD8+ T cells in alopecia areata. Using immunoSEQ multiplex PCR, the repertoire was profiled, and TCRdb retains in-frame clones only, with some absent. There are 200,000 to 250,000 clones in the sample; about 60% occur only once, and over 0.4% lies in the top ten. The source was CD4+ T cells sorted from blood, collected at week 0. These receptors came from a human donor with alopecia areata. CDR3s include the opening cysteine and the closing phenylalanine or tryptophan. D genes are given only for firm matches. Clone size is stated in some rows and not others, as once, few, many or a class when expanded.

j_call v_call clone_size d_call cdr3_nt cdr3_aa
TRBJ1-5 TRBV9 - - TGTGCCAGCAGCCCCCGCGGGTCGGCCCAGCCCCAGCATTTT CASSPRGSAQPQHF
TRBJ2-5 TRBV5-1 - - TGCGCCAGCAGCTTGGATCAAAAGACCCAGTACTTC CASSLDQKTQYF
TRBJ1-2 TRBV2 - - TGTGCCAGCGTCGGGGACACGGTCTATGGCTACACCTTC CASVGDTVYGYTF
TRBJ2-5 TRBV11-2 - - TGTGCCAGCAGCTTAGGGCCCGTGCCCCAGTACTTC CASSLGPVPQYF
TRBJ2-7 TRBV6-1 - - TGTGCCAGCAGTTCGCCTGGGGGAAAGAACGAGCAGTACTTC CASSSPGGKNEQYF
TRBJ2-5 TRBV4-1 - - TGCGCCAGCAGCCAATTTGAATCGGAGACCCAGTACTTC CASSQFESETQYF
TRBJ2-7 TRBV6-5 - TRBD2 TGTGCCAGCAGTTACCCCGGGACTAGCGGGTTAAACGAGCAGTACTTC CASSYPGTSGLNEQYF
TRBJ2-1 TRBV27 - - TGTGCCAGCAGGCTGGGGGATTATCTTGAGCAGTTCTTC CASRLGDYLEQFF
TRBJ2-1 TRBV5-1 - - TGCGCCAGCAGCTTTCAGGGAGGGGACAACAATGAGCAGTTCTTC CASSFQGGDNNEQFF
TRBJ2-7 TRBV18 - TRBD2 TGTGCCAGCTCACCAATGAGCGGGGGCGCCTACGAGCAGTACTTC CASSPMSGGAYEQYF
TRBJ2-3 TRBV7-2 - - TGTGCCAGCAGCTTTGGGTGGAGAACAGATACGCAGTATTTT CASSFGWRTDTQYF
TRBJ2-3 TRBV2 - TRBD2 TGTGCCAGCAAGGGGCTAGCGGGGTCGGCAGATACGCAGTATTTT CASKGLAGSADTQYF
TRBJ2-2 TRBV6-5 - - TGTGCCAGCAGACCAAAAGAAAACACCGGGGAGCTGTTTTTT CASRPKENTGELFF
TRBJ2-7 TRBV5-1 - - TGCGCCAGCAGCTTGGCCGCAGGGGCGGCAGGAGGGGGCTCCGAGCAGTACTTC CASSLAAGAAGGGSEQYF
TRBJ2-3 TRBV4-1 few - TGCGCCAGCAGCGAGGAGGGGGCAACAGATACGCAGTATTTT CASSEEGATDTQYF
TRBJ1-2 TRBV19 few - TGTGCCAGCGAAGGAGGAACAGCCGCGGGCTACACCTTC CASEGGTAAGYTF
TRBJ1-2 TRBV18 once TRBD1 TGTGCCAGCTCACTGGGACAGTCCTATGGCTACACCTTC CASSLGQSYGYTF
TRBJ2-1 TRBV29-1 - - TGCAGCGTTGAATTAGGGGCCATCAATGAGCAGTTCTTC CSVELGAINEQFF
TRBJ2-5 TRBV6-1 - TRBD2 TGTGCCAGCAGGGGACTAGATCGAGGAGAGACCCAGTACTTC CASRGLDRGETQYF
TRBJ2-5 TRBV27 few - TGTGCCAGCAGTTTCTTTACTTCGGGTCCGAGGGGGACCCAGTACTTC CASSFFTSGPRGTQYF
TRBJ2-5 TRBV7-2 - - TGTGCCAGCAGCTTATTCAGTCTAGCGTCAGAGACCCAGTACTTC CASSLFSLASETQYF
TRBJ2-7 TRBV19 - TRBD1 TGTGCCAGTAGTGCACCGGACAGGGCCTACGAGCAGTACTTC CASSAPDRAYEQYF
TRBJ2-1 TRBV30 - TRBD2 TGTGCCTGGAAAATGGCCGGACTAGCGGCCAATGAGCAGTTCTTC CAWKMAGLAANEQFF
TRBJ1-4 TRBV29-1 - - TGCAGCGTCCGCTCGGGGGGAGAAAAACTGTTTTTT CSVRSGGEKLFF
TRBJ2-6 TRBV19 few - TGTGCCAGTAGTATGGTCGGGGGGGCCAACGTCCTGACTTTC CASSMVGGANVLTF
TRBJ2-5 TRBV5-1 few - TGCGCCAGCAGCGAGAATACCCAAGAGACCCAGTACTTC CASSENTQETQYF
TRBJ2-7 TRBV5-1 - - TGCGCCAGCAGCTCCGGACTTAATCGGTACTTC CASSSGLNRYF
TRBJ2-7 TRBV6-5 - - TGTGCCAGCAGTTACTCGGAGAGCTCCTACGAGCAGTACTTC CASSYSESSYEQYF
TRBJ1-5 TRBV27 - - TGTGCCAGCAGTGCGGGGGTTCAGCCCCAGCATTTT CASSAGVQPQHF
TRBJ1-5 TRBV30 - TRBD1 TGTGCCTGGAGGGTGGGAGGGGGCGGCAATCAGCCCCAGCATTTT CAWRVGGGGNQPQHF
TRBJ2-7 TRBV27 - - TGTGCCAGCAGTTTATTGCGGGGCTACGAGCAGTACTTC CASSLLRGYEQYF
TRBJ2-2 TRBV18 - - TGTGCCAGCACAGGCACTCGGGAAGACACCGGGGAGCTGTTTTTT CASTGTREDTGELFF
TRBJ2-3 TRBV11-2 few TRBD2 TGTGCCAGCAGCCCGGTCCGCGGGGGGCCGGATACGCAGTATTTT CASSPVRGGPDTQYF
TRBJ2-7 TRBV15 - - TGTGCCACCAGCAGAGCACAGTCCTACGAGCAGTACTTC CATSRAQSYEQYF
TRBJ2-1 TRBV29-1 few TRBD1 TGCAGCGTGGGACAGGCTGAGCAGTTCTTC CSVGQAEQFF
TRBJ1-3 TRBV29-1 few - TGCAGCGTTGGGATCTACGGGGACACCATATATTTT CSVGIYGDTIYF
TRBJ1-2 TRBV27 - TRBD1 TGTGCCAGCAGTCCAGGGACAGGGAGAGGCTATGGCTACACCTTC CASSPGTGRGYGYTF
TRBJ2-7 TRBV30 - TRBD1 TGTGCCTGGAGTGTGACAGGGGGGGTCGAGCAGTACTTC CAWSVTGGVEQYF
TRBJ2-5 TRBV11-2 - - TGTGCCAGCAGCCCTCCAGTTTGGGGCAGGGAAGAGACCCAGTACTTC CASSPPVWGREETQYF
TRBJ2-7 TRBV30 - - TGTGCCTGGAGCACTGTACTCGACTCCAGGGCCTTCTACGAGCAGTACTTC CAWSTVLDSRAFYEQYF